This TCR beta chain emerged from a study of post-analysis software for immune sequencing data. At the level of the study: Clinical courses comprised relapsing-remitting, secondary progressive and progressive-relapsing multiple sclerosis. Findings of the study overall: F measure clustering grouped samples strongly by preparation batch. Controls had significantly higher normalized Chao1 diversity than multiple sclerosis patients. Four to six TRBV segments, including TRBV5-6, TRBV5-1 and TRBV20-1, were more frequent in patients than controls.

TCR beta cDNA libraries had unique molecular identifiers. Each sample of roughly 0.95 to 10 million input T cells yielded about 500,000 cDNA molecules, so each molecule approximated one T cell. One entry per CDR3 protein results from TCRdb running MiXCR on the PCR reads. The sample carries 170,000 or so distinct CDR3 sequences, 30% recorded once. CDR1 is MNHNY, CDR2 SVGAGI, per germline (reference sequence). This CDR3 spans 13 amino acids. About this clonotype itself: What it binds is unknown. A much more abundant neighbour one base away suggests this may be a read error.

This chain joins TRBV6-6 and TRBJ2-7; a possible D gene is TRBD2 (6 bases). With the DNA end fitting TRBJ2-5 better, the J assignment may be wrong. The TCR originated in a girl between 10 and 17 years old with multiple sclerosis. The sample taken for sequencing was blood. CDR3 region: CASSYGRGGTQYF. The CDR3 nucleotides are TGTGCCAGCAGTTACGGACGGGGAGGGACCCAGTACTTC.